This T cell receptor (beta chain) was obtained from a study of blood T cell repertoires in COVID-19. About the research overall: Samples of COVID-19 (acute and convalescent) were obtained from the United States, Italy and Spain.

Clones were read by immunoSEQ multiplex PCR, and TCRdb kept only the in-frame ones, dropping some. The table shows tens of thousands of clones, with roughly 82% occurring only once. Trimming took off 6 bases at V and 0 bases at J, with 15 bases between the two ends. The CDR3 is 16 residues long. Germline CDR1 and CDR2: KGHSH and LQKENI. The chain has TRBV18 and TRBJ1-5, with TRBD1 as a possible D gene (6 bases). Sequencing was carried out using peripheral blood. This clonotype was obtained from a man in his fifties with active or convalescent COVID-19. CDR3 sequence reads: CASSPYRADSNQPQHF. CDR3 DNA sequence: TGTGCCAGCTCGCCCTACAGGGCCGATAGCAATCAGCCCCAGCATTTT. The complete variable domain, with remaining parts taken from reference TRBV18 and TRBJ1-5, reads NAGVMQNPRHLVRRRGQEARLRCSPMKGHSHVYWYRQLPEEGLKFMVYLQKENIIDESGMPKERFSAEFPKEGPSILRIQQVVRGDSAAYFCASSPYRADSNQPQHFGDGTRLSIL.